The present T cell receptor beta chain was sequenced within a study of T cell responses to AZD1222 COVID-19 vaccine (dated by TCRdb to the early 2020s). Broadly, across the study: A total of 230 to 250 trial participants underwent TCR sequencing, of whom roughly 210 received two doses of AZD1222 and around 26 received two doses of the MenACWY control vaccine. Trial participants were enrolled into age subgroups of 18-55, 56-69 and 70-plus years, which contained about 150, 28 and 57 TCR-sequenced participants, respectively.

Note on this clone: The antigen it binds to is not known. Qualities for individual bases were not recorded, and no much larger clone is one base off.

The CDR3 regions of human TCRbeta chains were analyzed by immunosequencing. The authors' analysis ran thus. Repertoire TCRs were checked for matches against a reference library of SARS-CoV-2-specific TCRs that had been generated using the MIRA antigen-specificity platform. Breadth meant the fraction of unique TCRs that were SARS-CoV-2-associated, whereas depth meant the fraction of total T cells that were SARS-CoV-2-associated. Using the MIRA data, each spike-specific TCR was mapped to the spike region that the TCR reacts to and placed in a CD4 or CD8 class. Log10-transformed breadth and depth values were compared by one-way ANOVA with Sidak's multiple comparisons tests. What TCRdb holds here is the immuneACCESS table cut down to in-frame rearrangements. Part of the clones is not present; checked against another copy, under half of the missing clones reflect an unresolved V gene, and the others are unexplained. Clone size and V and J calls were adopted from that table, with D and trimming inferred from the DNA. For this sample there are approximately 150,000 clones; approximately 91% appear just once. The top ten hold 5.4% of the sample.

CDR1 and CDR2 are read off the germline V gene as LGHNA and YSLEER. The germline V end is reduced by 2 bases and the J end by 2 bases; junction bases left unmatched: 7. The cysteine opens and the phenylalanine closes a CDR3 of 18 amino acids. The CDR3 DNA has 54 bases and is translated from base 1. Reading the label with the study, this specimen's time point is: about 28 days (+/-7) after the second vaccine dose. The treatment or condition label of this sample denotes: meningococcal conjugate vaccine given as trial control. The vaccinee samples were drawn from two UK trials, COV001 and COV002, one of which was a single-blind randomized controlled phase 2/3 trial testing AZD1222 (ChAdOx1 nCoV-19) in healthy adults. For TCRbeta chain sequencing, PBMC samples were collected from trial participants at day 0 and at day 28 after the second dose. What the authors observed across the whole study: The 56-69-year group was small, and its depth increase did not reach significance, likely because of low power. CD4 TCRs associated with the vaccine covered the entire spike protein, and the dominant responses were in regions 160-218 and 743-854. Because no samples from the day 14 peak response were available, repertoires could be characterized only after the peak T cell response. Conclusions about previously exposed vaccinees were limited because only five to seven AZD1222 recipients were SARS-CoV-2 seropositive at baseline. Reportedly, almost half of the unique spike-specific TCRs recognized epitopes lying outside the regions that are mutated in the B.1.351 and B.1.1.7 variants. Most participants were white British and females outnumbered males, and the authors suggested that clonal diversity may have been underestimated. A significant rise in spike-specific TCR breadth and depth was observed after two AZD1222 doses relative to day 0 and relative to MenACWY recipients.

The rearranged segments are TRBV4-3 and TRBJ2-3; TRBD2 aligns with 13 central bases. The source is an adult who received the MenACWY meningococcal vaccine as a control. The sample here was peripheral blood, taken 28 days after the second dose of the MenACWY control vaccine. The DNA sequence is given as TGCGCCAGCAGCCAATCCGGACTAGCGGGGGCCGCCACAGATACGCAGTATTTT. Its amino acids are CASSQSGLAGAATDTQYF.